These T cell receptor beta chains were read from a single sample in a study of technical replicates of blood from several donors. Libraries were prepared by immunoSEQ multiplex PCR; TCRdb keeps only in-frame clonotypes and omits some of them. Here the sample spans some 70,000 clones, roughly nine tenths being singletons. The specimen was T cells isolated from PBMCs. The receptors were gathered from a human donor in good health. The CDR3 runs from the conserved cysteine through the conserved F or W. A D gene is named only where the DNA matches it firmly. Where a row states a size, it is once, few, many or the class of an expanded clone; other rows omit it.

j_call clone_size d_call v_call cdr3_aa cdr3_nt
TRBJ2-7 NA TRBD2 TRBV28 CASSGVGTSGTSSYEQYF TGTGCCAGCAGTGGAGTTGGGACTAGCGGGACAAGCTCCTACGAGCAGTACTTC
TRBJ1-2 NA NA TRBV5-5 CASSPSQGGFYGYTF TGTGCCAGCAGCCCCTCACAGGGAGGGTTCTATGGCTACACCTTC
TRBJ1-3 NA TRBD1 TRBV7-8 CASRIDRAFSGNTIYF TGTGCCAGCAGGATCGACAGGGCCTTCTCTGGAAACACCATATATTTT
TRBJ2-3 NA TRBD2 TRBV19 CASSLAGVTDTQYF TGTGCCAGTAGTTTAGCGGGAGTGACAGATACGCAGTATTTT
TRBJ1-2 NA NA TRBV18 CASSLGSTEYGYTF TGTGCCAGCTCCCTGGGGAGTACCGAGTATGGCTACACCTTC
TRBJ2-7 NA NA TRBV9 CASSLSGQTYEQYF TGTGCCAGCAGCCTATCCGGACAGACCTACGAGCAGTACTTC
TRBJ1-5 few TRBD1 TRBV19 CASSRDRFQPQHF TGTGCCAGTAGTAGGGACAGGTTTCAGCCCCAGCATTTT
TRBJ1-1 NA NA TRBV21-1 CSPNGTEAFF TGTTCCCCAAACGGCACTGAAGCTTTCTTT
TRBJ1-1 NA TRBD1 TRBV7-2 CASSYWTGEAFF TGTGCCAGCAGTTATTGGACAGGAGAAGCTTTCTTT
TRBJ2-7 NA TRBD2 TRBV28 CASSLGTSGSSYEQYF TGTGCCAGCAGTTTGGGGACTAGCGGGAGCTCCTACGAGCAGTACTTC
TRBJ2-5 NA TRBD2 TRBV7-3 CASSLSSGRQETQYF TGTGCCAGCAGCTTATCTAGCGGGCGACAAGAGACCCAGTACTTC
TRBJ2-2 NA NA TRBV7-9 CASSLARVPGELFF TGTGCCAGCAGCTTAGCCAGGGTACCCGGGGAGCTGTTTTTT
TRBJ2-3 NA TRBD1 TRBV2 CASSAARGNTQYF TGTGCCAGCAGTGCCGCCAGGGGGAATACGCAGTATTTT
TRBJ1-1 NA TRBD1 TRBV7-9 CASSQDREHTEAFF TGTGCCAGCAGCCAGGACAGGGAGCACACTGAAGCTTTCTTT
TRBJ2-3 NA NA TRBV11-3 CASSSDPLDRTAQYF TGTGCCAGCAGCTCCGACCCCTTAGACAGGACGGCGCAGTATTTT
TRBJ2-6 NA NA TRBV27 CASGLLGAKGANVLTF TGTGCCAGCGGCTTACTGGGGGCGAAAGGGGCCAACGTCCTGACTTTC
TRBJ2-1 NA TRBD2 TRBV10-2 CASSLAGSSYNEQFF TGCGCCAGCAGTCTAGCGGGAAGCTCCTACAATGAGCAGTTCTTC
TRBJ1-1 NA NA TRBV19 CARAGEAEAFF TGTGCCAGGGCGGGGGAGGCTGAAGCTTTCTTT
TRBJ2-1 NA TRBD2 TRBV5-4 CASNGGTSGILKGYNEQFF TGTGCCAGCAACGGCGGGACTAGCGGGATTCTCAAGGGGTACAATGAGCAGTTCTTC
TRBJ2-7 NA TRBD1 TRBV7-8 CASSHRDRDYEQYF TGTGCCAGCAGCCACCGGGACAGGGACTACGAGCAGTACTTC
TRBJ2-7 NA TRBD1 TRBV9 CASSVETGETYEQYF TGTGCCAGCAGCGTAGAGACAGGGGAAACCTACGAGCAGTACTTC
TRBJ1-2 NA TRBD1 TRBV6-5 CASRPFTGGSYGYTF TGTGCCAGCAGACCTTTTACAGGGGGGAGCTATGGCTACACCTTC
TRBJ2-7 once TRBD1 TRBV2 CASSMGQGLPYEQYF TGTGCCAGCAGTATGGGACAGGGGCTACCCTACGAGCAGTACTTC
TRBJ2-1 NA TRBD2 TRBV19 CASNPASGSYNEQFF TGTGCCAGTAACCCGGCTAGCGGGTCCTACAATGAGCAGTTCTTC
TRBJ2-2 NA NA TRBV4-1 CASSQGSSLTGELFF TGCGCCAGCAGCCAAGGTTCTAGCCTCACCGGGGAGCTGTTTTTT
TRBJ2-1 NA TRBD2 TRBV10-3 CAISEGLAGPSRDNEQFF TGTGCCATCAGTGAGGGACTAGCGGGGCCCTCGAGGGACAATGAGCAGTTCTTC
TRBJ1-1 NA TRBD1 TRBV5-1 CASSTGTGRNTEAFF TGCGCCAGCAGCACAGGGACAGGCCGGAACACTGAAGCTTTCTTT
TRBJ2-3 NA NA TRBV7-2 CASTSPDLGTDTQYF TGTGCCAGCACCTCCCCGGACTTAGGCACAGATACGCAGTATTTT
TRBJ1-3 NA TRBD1 TRBV30 CAWSPGGLGNTIYF TGTGCCTGGAGCCCAGGGGGGCTGGGAAACACCATATATTTT
TRBJ1-5 NA NA TRBV6-5 CASSYSVWESEPQHF TGTGCCAGCAGTTATAGTGTTTGGGAGTCGGAGCCCCAGCATTTT
TRBJ1-1 NA NA TRBV5-5 CASSLAGGGLNTEAFF TGTGCCAGCAGCTTGGCCGGGGGGGGCCTGAACACTGAAGCTTTCTTT